This TCR beta chain was sequenced in a study of shared clonotypes between healthy human individuals. In the study overall: Aged between 18 and 49, the donors were a couple of women and a few men.

Terminally differentiated effector memory CD45RA+ cells were left out of the naive CD8 fraction, which was CD45RO-negative and positively selected for CCR7. For this clone: Antigen: not known.

V lost 6 bases and J lost 5, with 17 bases in between. The CDR3 totals 15 residues. Germline V gene data show CDR1 as SGHAT and CDR2 as FQNNGV. The sorted-subset replicate PCRs were given 200 ng DNA, which is about 29,000 T cell genomes. Sequencing used immunoSEQ multiplex PCR; TCRdb keeps in-frame clones, though not all of them. The sample has under 2,000,000 clones, roughly 95% seen once; the top ten hold approximately 1%. Findings of the study overall: The expectation was that sequencing depth would affect clonotype sharing among donors.

The V call is TRBV11-2, the J call TRBJ1-5; D unresolved. The specimen sequenced was naive CD8+ T cells sorted from blood. The receptor was isolated from a man younger than 35 in good health. The CDR3 sequence: CASSPDGETDQPQHF. CDR3 coding DNA: TGTGCCAGCAGTCCGGACGGGGAGACGGATCAGCCCCAGCATTTT. Complete variable domain (other parts from reference TRBV11-2 and TRBJ1-5): EAGVAQSPRYKIIEKRQSVAFWCNPISGHATLYWYQQILGQGPKLLIQFQNNGVVDDSQLPKDRFSAERLKGVDSTLKIQPAKLEDSAVYLCASSPDGETDQPQHFGDGTRLSIL.